Each of the 29 T cell receptor beta chains below was sequenced from the same sample in a study of cytomegalovirus exposure and HLA in healthy donors. PCR was performed using 60 Vbeta and 13 Jbeta primers. Profiled with immunoSEQ multiplex PCR; TCRdb holds only in-frame clones, not every one. The table records around 210,000 clones, approximately 84% of them present only once. Material: PBMCs. The receptors derive from a girl aged 2 to 9 in good health and CMV-seronegative.

The gene calls are TRBV7-2 and TRBJ2-3; TRBD2 matches at 9 bases. Germline lookup yields CDR1 SGHTA and CDR2 FQGNSA. J lost 2 bases, V lost 6 bases, and 12 bases had no gene match. The CDR3 has 17 residues. CDR3 DNA sequence: TGTGCCAGCAGACCACCCGAGCGGGGGGCCTACACAGATACGCAGTATTTT. This translates into CASRPPERGAYTDTQYF.

The chain combines TRBV5-1 with TRBJ2-5; D is possibly TRBD1 (6 bases). The CDR3 length is 14 residues. CDR1 and CDR2 from the germline V gene are SGHRS and YFSETQ. Trimming shortened V by 6 bases and J by 1 base, and 13 bases separated the two germline ends. The CDR3 DNA is TGCGCCAGCAACCCGAACAGGGTCCAAGAGACCCAGTACTTC. It yields the protein CASNPNRVQETQYF.

The chain recombines TRBV6-1 with TRBJ2-4; 9 bases map to TRBD1. There are 11 residues in the CDR3. V lost 11 bases to trimming and J lost 11 bases; unmatched junction nucleotides: 7. In germline, CDR1 is MNHNS, CDR2 SASEGT. Here the CDR3 reads CAGGTGSVQYF. The CDR3 DNA reads TGTGCCGGAGGGACAGGGTCGGTTCAGTACTTC.

The rearrangement uses TRBV6-6 and TRBJ1-1, with TRBD1 as a possible D gene (5 bases). Trimming pared 5 bases from V and 8 bases from J, leaving 12 bases between. The CDR3 runs 12 residues. Germline assignment: CDR1 MNHNY and CDR2 SVGAGI (reference sequence). The CDR3 region is CASSRTGLEAFF. The CDR3 coding sequence is TGTGCCAGCAGTCGCACAGGTTTAGAAGCTTTCTTT.

This clone was picked up a small number of times. This chain joins TRBV2 and TRBJ2-2, with a tentative D call TRBD1 (5 bases). Germline CDR1 SNHLY, CDR2 FYNNEI. V shed 7 bases and J shed 5 bases, with 11 bases lying between them. This CDR3 has 13 residues. For the CDR3, the DNA is TGTGCCAGCACCAGGGATGGGACCGGGGAGCTGTTTTTT. Amino acids: CASTRDGTGELFF.

The chain recombines TRBV27 with TRBJ2-1; 10 positions match TRBD2. The germline gives CDR1 MNHEY, CDR2 SMNVEV (reference sequence). After removal of 4 bases from V and 1 base from J, the junction contained 4 bases not matched to a gene. This CDR3 is built from 16 residues. CDR3 region: CASSYSAGGSYNEQFF. The CDR3 DNA sequence: TGTGCCAGCAGTTACTCAGCGGGGGGGTCCTACAATGAGCAGTTCTTC.

The rearrangement links TRBV4-2 to TRBJ2-3, with 7 bases that match TRBD2. With V trimmed by 0 bases and J by 8 bases, 11 bases remained unmatched. Germline CDR1 LGHNA, CDR2 YNFKEQ. CDR3 length: 16 residues. The CDR3 DNA follows: TGTGCCAGCAGCCAAGATCATAAACTAGCGACGGGTACGCAGTATTTT. It codes for CASSQDHKLATGTQYF.

The CDR3 DNA is TGTGCCAGCAGTTCCGCAGGAAAACTGTTTTTT. This sequence encodes CASSSAGKLFF. The rearrangement links TRBV6-5 to TRBJ1-4; D not certain. Trimming shortened V by 4 bases and J by 10 bases, and 7 bases separated the two germline ends. The CDR3 has 11 amino acids. CDR1 MNHEY and CDR2 SVGAGI come from the germline V gene.

The V call is TRBV30, the J call TRBJ1-5, with D possibly matching TRBD1 (5 bases). Per germline, CDR1 GTSNPN and CDR2 SVGIG (reference sequence). The V gene lost 3 bases and the J gene lost 7 bases, with 10 bases spanning the gap. This CDR3 spans 12 amino acids. In DNA, the CDR3 is TGTGCCTGGAGACAGGAAAGACAGCCCCAGCATTTT. This gives the protein CAWRQERQPQHF.

The chain has TRBV4-2 and TRBJ2-1, with 8 bases identical to TRBD2. The V and J ends lost 5 bases and 3 bases, in that order; junction bases with no gene match: 6. The CDR3 totals 15 residues. The germline V gene encodes CDR1 LGHNA and CDR2 YNFKEQ. In DNA, the CDR3 is TGTGCCAGCAGCGAGGCTAGCGGGTACTACAATGAGCAGTTCTTC. Protein product: CASSEASGYYNEQFF.

The rearrangement joins TRBV2 to TRBJ2-4; TRBD2 matches at 14 bases. CDR3 length equals 19 residues. Looked up from germline, CDR1 is SNHLY and CDR2 is FYNNEI. V was clipped by 6 bases and J by 1 base; unmatched bases: 11. The CDR3 region has the DNA TGTGCCAGCAGGACGAGGACTAGCGGGGGGACGGGGGCCAAAAACATTCAGTACTTC. It is translated as CASRTRTSGGTGAKNIQYF.

The rearrangement joins TRBV5-6 to TRBJ2-7; 7 nucleotides line up with TRBD1. The CDR3 is made up of 15 amino acids. Germline V gene sequence: CDR1 SGHDT, CDR2 YYEEEE. After removal of 4 bases from V and 3 bases from J, the junction contained 10 bases not matched to a gene. CDR3 nucleotides: TGTGCCAGCAGCCCCGATTTACAGGGGATCTACGAGCAGTACTTC. This encodes CASSPDLQGIYEQYF.

The gene calls are TRBV5-1 and TRBJ2-3; 12 bases agree with TRBD2. The CDR3 is 16 residues long. The J segment lost 6 bases and the V segment lost 0 bases, leaving 5 bases of the junction unmatched. Germline CDR1 is SGHRS and CDR2 is YFSETQ. CDR3 DNA: TGCGCCAGCAGCTTGGAGCTAGCGGGAGGGTGGGATACGCAGTATTTT. It encodes CASSLELAGGWDTQYF.

The chain employs TRBV5-4 and TRBJ1-1; D uncertain. There are 15 residues in the CDR3. Trimming cost V 0 bases and J 6 bases, with 15 bases left between them. CDR1 is SGHNT and CDR2 is YYREEE in the germline V gene (reference sequence). The CDR3 loop is CASSLDTRLGAEAFF. The CDR3 region has the DNA TGTGCCAGCAGCTTGGATACCCGTCTAGGCGCTGAAGCTTTCTTT.

This clone was recorded only once. This sequence joins TRBV4-2 and TRBJ1-3; 9 bases fit TRBD1. The CDR3 extends over 16 amino acids. V dropped 4 bases and J dropped 2; count of bases not matched to a gene: 6. Germline V lookup: CDR1 LGHNA, CDR2 YNFKEQ. Here the CDR3 DNA reads TGTGCCAGCAGCCTCGGGACAGGGACTACTGGAAACACCATATATTTT. This sequence encodes CASSLGTGTTGNTIYF.

The chain couples TRBV7-9 to TRBJ2-1, with D possibly matching TRBD2 (5 bases). CDR3 length equals 11 residues. Trimming took off 1 base at V and 16 bases at J, with 11 bases between the two ends. Germline V CDR1 and CDR2: SEHNR, FQNEAQ (reference sequence). In DNA, the CDR3 is TGTGCCAGCAGCTTAGGTCGGGAAGAATTCTTC. This codes for CASSLGREEFF.

This chain joins TRBV23-1 and TRBJ1-1; TRBD1 matches 7 bases. TRBV23-1 is sorted into the ORF group, with uncertain function. The CDR3 loop spans 14 amino acids. After removal of 2 bases from V and 4 bases from J, the junction contained 4 bases not matched to a gene. The CDR3 reads CASSQGQESTEAFF. In DNA, the CDR3 is TGCGCCAGCAGTCAAGGACAGGAGAGCACTGAAGCTTTCTTT.

Turning to this clone: This specimen includes other DNA sequences encoding the same CDR3. The DNA of the CDR3 is TGTGCCAGCAGCGTAGCTAGCGGGGGGTACGAGCAGTACTTC. As protein: CASSVASGGYEQYF. J is TRBJ2-7 and V is TRBV9; 11 positions agree with TRBD2. The trim removed 0 bases at V and 4 bases at J, leaving 0 bases unmatched. The CDR3 totals 14 residues. Germline-derived CDR1 and CDR2 are SGDLS and YYNGEE.

The J gene is TRBJ2-3, the V gene TRBV14; 8 positions match TRBD1. The J segment lost 2 bases and the V segment lost 4 bases, leaving 8 bases of the junction unmatched. The V gene's germline CDR1 is SGHDN and CDR2 FVKESK. CDR3 length equals 16 residues. The DNA of the CDR3 is TGTGCCAGCAGCCCTGCCCGGACAGGGCTCACAGATACGCAGTATTTT. Translation gives CASSPARTGLTDTQYF.

The V gene is TRBV7-3, the J gene TRBJ2-7; 8 bases align to TRBD1. Germline assignment: CDR1 SGHTA and CDR2 FQGTGA. J gave up 0 bases and V 5 bases, and 6 bases lay outside the gene matches. This CDR3 has 15 amino acids. DNA for the CDR3: TGTGCCAGCAGCATAGGACAGGGTCTCTCCTACGAGCAGTACTTC. Its translation: CASSIGQGLSYEQYF.

The chain employs TRBV29-1 and TRBJ2-5; possibly TRBD2 for D (6 bases). The CDR3 runs 16 residues. In germline, CDR1 is SQVTM, CDR2 ANQGSEA. Trimming left V 7 bases short and J 0 bases short, with 21 bases between. In DNA form, the CDR3 reads TGCAGCGCCCATAAGGCTGGGAGGAATTACCAAGAGACCCAGTACTTC. This sequence encodes CSAHKAGRNYQETQYF.

This clone has just a few counts. The gene calls are TRBV28 and TRBJ1-6, with no clear D. Germline loops: CDR1 MDHEN, CDR2 SYDVKM. The CDR3 covers 15 residues. With 6 bases removed from V and 2 bases from J, the gap between germline ends came to 11 bases. The CDR3 DNA sequence: TGTGCCAGCAGAATCGGAGGGACCTATAATTCACCCCTCCACTTT. Translated, it gives CASRIGGTYNSPLHF.

This clone was seen once. The chain uses TRBV7-9 and TRBJ2-5; D perhaps matches TRBD1 (5 bases). V dropped 1 base and J dropped 1 base, with 13 bases sitting between them. This CDR3 has 16 amino acids. Germline CDR1 reads SEHNR; CDR2 reads FQNEAQ (reference sequence). The CDR3 loop reads CASSLVGDAGQETQYF. CDR3 DNA sequence: TGTGCCAGCAGCTTAGTAGGGGATGCTGGCCAAGAGACCCAGTACTTC. The entire variable domain, with the rest obtained from reference TRBV7-9 and TRBJ2-5, is as follows: DTGVSQNPRHKITKRGQNVTFRCDPISEHNRLYWYRQTLGQGPEFLTYFQNEAQLEKSRLLSDRFSAERPKGSFSTLEIQRTEQGDSAMYLCASSLVGDAGQETQYFGPGTRLLVL.

A single count supports this clone. This chain uses TRBV19 with TRBJ1-1; tentative D call: TRBD1 (6 bases). V was pared by 8 bases and J by 3 bases, with 10 bases between. Per the germline V gene, CDR1 is LNHDA and CDR2 is SQIVND (reference sequence). The CDR3 runs to 12 residues. The CDR3 DNA reads TGTGCCAGTGTCAAGGGGGACACTGAAGCTTTCTTT. Amino acid sequence: CASVKGDTEAFF.

This rearrangement joins TRBV10-1 to TRBJ2-1, with 13 bases that match TRBD2. V was clipped by 2 bases and J by 8 bases; unmatched bases: 3. The CDR3 has 15 residues. Germline CDR1 and CDR2: WNHNN and SYGVQD (reference sequence). The CDR3 region is CASSETSGGAYEQFF. The CDR3 DNA follows: TGCGCCAGCAGTGAGACTAGCGGGGGGGCCTATGAGCAGTTCTTC.

As for this clone: The sample holds other DNA sequences that translate to the same CDR3. This sequence joins TRBV20-1 and TRBJ2-7; 7 nucleotides match TRBD1. Unmatched junction bases numbered 0, after V lost 3 bases and J lost 4 bases. The CDR3 runs to 11 residues. CDR1 is DFQATT, CDR2 SNEGSKA, per germline (reference sequence). CDR3 coding DNA: TGCAGTGCTAGGACAGGGTACGAGCAGTACTTC. Translating it yields CSARTGYEQYF.

V is TRBV7-9 and J is TRBJ2-1; no definite D call. Trimming took 2 bases from V and 7 from J, leaving 3 bases between them. CDR3 length: 11 residues. In germline, CDR1 is SEHNR, CDR2 FQNEAQ (reference sequence). The CDR3 DNA reads TGTGCCAGCAGCTTACGGAATGAGCAGTTCTTC. It specifies CASSLRNEQFF.

This clone appeared once. The chain links TRBV29-1 to TRBJ1-1; D is unclear. CDR1 is SQVTM and CDR2 is ANQGSEA in the germline V gene. The CDR3 runs to 12 residues. The V gene lost 6 bases and the J gene lost 1 base, with 9 bases spanning the gap. CDR3 loop: CSVARKNTEAFF. CDR3 nucleotide sequence: TGCAGCGTGGCACGAAAGAACACTGAAGCTTTCTTT.

The chain carries TRBV7-9 and TRBJ2-3, with D perhaps matching TRBD1 (6 bases). This CDR3 is 15 amino acids long. CDR1 SEHNR and CDR2 FQNEAQ come from the germline V gene (reference sequence). Deletions cut 5 bases from V and 3 bases from J, with 15 bases between. The CDR3 nucleotides read TGTGCCAGCAGCGATCGGACAGACAAAACAGATACGCAGTATTTT. Translated: CASSDRTDKTDTQYF. The entire variable domain, with the rest obtained from reference TRBV7-9 and TRBJ2-3, is as follows: DTGVSQNPRHKITKRGQNVTFRCDPISEHNRLYWYRQTLGQGPEFLTYFQNEAQLEKSRLLSDRFSAERPKGSFSTLEIQRTEQGDSAMYLCASSDRTDKTDTQYFGPGTRLTVL.